This T cell receptor beta chain was sequenced for a study of beta chain features in type 1 diabetes. Expressed TCRB transcripts got sequenced, as all isolated RNA was reverse transcribed. Produced via immunoSEQ multiplex PCR; TCRdb's table is partial and in-frame only. In the table there are about half a million clones, over 9.5% of which are singletons. Remarks on this clone: Compared with germline, one end of the junction differs, possibly owing to a read error.

The germline gives CDR1 SGHKS, CDR2 YYEKEE (reference sequence). The CDR3 is made up of 13 amino acids. Input material: naive CD4+ T cells from blood. This TCR derives from a woman aged 18-35 years in good health. The chain combines TRBV5-5 with TRBJ2-5; perhaps TRBD1 as D (6 bases). The CDR3 bases are TGTGCCAGCAGCTTTCAGGGACAAGAGATCCAGTACTTC. Encoded protein: CASSFQGQEIQYF.